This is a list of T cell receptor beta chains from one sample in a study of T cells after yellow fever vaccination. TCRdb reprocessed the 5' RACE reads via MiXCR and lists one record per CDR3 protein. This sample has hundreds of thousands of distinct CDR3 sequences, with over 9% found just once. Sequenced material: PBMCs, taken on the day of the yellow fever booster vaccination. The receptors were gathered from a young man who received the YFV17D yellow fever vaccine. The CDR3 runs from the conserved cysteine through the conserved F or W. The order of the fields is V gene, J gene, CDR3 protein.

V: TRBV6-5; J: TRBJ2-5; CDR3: CASSYYVGETQYF
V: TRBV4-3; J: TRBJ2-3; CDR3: CASSQLAGGTDTQYF
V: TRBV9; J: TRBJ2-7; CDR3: CASSVGSLTYEQYF
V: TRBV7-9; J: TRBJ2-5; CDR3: CASSLAGGTPQETQYF
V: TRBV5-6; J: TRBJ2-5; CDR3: CASSPGGPETQYF
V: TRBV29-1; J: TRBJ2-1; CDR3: CSVNPPGQVIFF
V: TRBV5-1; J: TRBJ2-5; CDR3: CASLPGRVGRKETQYF
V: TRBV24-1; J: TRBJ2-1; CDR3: CATSDRTGRYNEQFF
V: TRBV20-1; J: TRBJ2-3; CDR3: CSAWQGGNTDTQYF
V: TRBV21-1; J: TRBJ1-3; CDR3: CASSKARDPTGNTIYF
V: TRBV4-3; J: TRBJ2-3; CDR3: CASSQDNAGPTDTQYF
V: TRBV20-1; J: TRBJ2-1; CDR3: CSASGTGDNEQFF
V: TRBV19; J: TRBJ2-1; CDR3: CASSTGTDYNEQFF
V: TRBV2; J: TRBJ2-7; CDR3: CASSEDFFRSYEQYF
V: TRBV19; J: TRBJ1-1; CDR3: CASSNPMNTEAFF
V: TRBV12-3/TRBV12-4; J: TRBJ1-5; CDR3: CASSYPYSNQPQHF
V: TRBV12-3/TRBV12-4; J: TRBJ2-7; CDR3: CASRTAGAYEQYF
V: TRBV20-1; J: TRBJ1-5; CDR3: CSASVNAIGNQPQHF
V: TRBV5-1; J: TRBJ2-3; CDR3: CASSSPGLAGGLSTDTQYF
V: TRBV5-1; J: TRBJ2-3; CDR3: CASSLVGSQESSQYF
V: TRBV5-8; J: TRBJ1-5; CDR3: CASSLLDSSNQPQHF
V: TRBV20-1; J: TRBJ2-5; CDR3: CSARYLETQYF
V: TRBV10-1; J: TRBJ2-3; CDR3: CASSEYLTDTQYF
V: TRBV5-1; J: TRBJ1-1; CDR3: CASSLAGENTEAFF
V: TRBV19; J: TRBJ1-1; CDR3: CASSIGPTGDFAEAFF
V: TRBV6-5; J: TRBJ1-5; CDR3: CASSYSGTGIQPQHF
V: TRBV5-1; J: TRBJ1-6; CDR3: CASSLGTGYSPLHF
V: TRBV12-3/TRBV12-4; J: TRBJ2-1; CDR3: CASSFGTPVGNEQFF
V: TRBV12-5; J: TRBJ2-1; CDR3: CASGSQTSADNEQFF
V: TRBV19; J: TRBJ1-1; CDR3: CASSIVLNTEAFF
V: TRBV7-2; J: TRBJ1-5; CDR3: CASSKITGDNQPQHF
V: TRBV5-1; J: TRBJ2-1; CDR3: CASSLGEDPNEQFF
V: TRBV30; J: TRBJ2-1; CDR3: CAWSKPGNSYNEQFF
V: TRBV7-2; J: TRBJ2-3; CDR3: CASSLRPGTSGTSTDTQYF
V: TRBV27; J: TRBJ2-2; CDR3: CASSRLAGEGAGELFF
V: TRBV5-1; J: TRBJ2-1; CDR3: CASSWGVLAGSYNEQFF
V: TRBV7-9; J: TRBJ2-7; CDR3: CASSLIAGLNEQYF
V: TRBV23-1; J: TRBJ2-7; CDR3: CASSPTFYEQYF
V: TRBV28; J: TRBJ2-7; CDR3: CASTGGGVAEQYF
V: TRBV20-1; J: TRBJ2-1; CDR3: CSASLTSGRYDNEQFF
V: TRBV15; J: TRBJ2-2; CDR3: CATSRGAGNTGELFF
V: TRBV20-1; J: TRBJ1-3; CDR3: CSARGGVGNTIYF
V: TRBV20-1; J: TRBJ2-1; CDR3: CSARKNLIRTSGSSYNEQFF